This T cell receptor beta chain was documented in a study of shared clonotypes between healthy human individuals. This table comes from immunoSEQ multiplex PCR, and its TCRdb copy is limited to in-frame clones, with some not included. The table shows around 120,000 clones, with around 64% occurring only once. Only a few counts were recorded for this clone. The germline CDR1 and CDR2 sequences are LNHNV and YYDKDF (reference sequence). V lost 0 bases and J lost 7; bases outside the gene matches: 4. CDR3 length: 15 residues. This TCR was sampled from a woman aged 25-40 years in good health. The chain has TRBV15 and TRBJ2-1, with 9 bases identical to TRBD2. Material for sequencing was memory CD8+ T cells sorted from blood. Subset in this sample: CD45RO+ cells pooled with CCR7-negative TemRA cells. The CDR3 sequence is CATSREAGGGNEQFF. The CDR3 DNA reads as TGTGCCACCAGCAGAGAAGCGGGAGGTGGGAATGAGCAGTTCTTC.